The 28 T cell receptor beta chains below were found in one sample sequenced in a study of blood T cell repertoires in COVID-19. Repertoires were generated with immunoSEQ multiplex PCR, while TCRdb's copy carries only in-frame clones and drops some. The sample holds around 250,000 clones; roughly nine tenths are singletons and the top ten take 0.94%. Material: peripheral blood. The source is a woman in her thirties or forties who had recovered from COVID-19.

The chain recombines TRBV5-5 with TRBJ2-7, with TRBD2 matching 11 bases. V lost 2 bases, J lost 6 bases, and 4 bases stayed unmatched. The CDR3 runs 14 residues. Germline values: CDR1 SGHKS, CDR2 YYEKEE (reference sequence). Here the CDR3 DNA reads TGTGCCAGCAGCTTTACTAGCGGGAGTACCGAGCAGTACTTC. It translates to CASSFTSGSTEQYF.

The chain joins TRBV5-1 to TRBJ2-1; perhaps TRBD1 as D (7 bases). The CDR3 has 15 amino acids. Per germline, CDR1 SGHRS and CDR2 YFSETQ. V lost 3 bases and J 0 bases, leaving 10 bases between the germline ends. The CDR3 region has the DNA TGCGCCAGCAGCTGGAGGGACAGCTCCTACAATGAGCAGTTCTTC. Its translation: CASSWRDSSYNEQFF.

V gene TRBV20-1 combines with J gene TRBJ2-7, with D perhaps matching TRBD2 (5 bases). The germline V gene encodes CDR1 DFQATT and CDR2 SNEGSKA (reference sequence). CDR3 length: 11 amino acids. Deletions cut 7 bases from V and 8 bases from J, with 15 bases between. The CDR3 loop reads CSVPGGSKQYF. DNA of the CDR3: TGCAGTGTTCCCGGAGGAAGCAAGCAGTACTTC.

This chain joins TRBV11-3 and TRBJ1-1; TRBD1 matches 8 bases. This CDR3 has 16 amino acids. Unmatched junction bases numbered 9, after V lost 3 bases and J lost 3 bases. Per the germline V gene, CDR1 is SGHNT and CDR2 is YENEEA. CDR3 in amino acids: CASSFRRTGGYTEAFF. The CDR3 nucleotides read TGTGCCAGCAGCTTTAGAAGAACAGGGGGTTACACTGAAGCTTTCTTT.

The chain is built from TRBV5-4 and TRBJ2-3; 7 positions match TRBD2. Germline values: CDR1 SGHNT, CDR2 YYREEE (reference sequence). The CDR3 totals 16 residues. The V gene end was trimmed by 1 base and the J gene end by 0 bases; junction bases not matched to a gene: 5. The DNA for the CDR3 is TGTGCCAGCAGCTTGAGGACTAGTAGCAGCACAGATACGCAGTATTTT. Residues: CASSLRTSSSTDTQYF.

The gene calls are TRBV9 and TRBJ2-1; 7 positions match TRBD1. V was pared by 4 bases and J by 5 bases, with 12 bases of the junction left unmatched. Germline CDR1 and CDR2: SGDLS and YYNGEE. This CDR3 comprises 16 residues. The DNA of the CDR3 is TGTGCCAGCAGCCGGTCAGACAGGGTCAAGGACAATGAGCAGTTCTTC. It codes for CASSRSDRVKDNEQFF.

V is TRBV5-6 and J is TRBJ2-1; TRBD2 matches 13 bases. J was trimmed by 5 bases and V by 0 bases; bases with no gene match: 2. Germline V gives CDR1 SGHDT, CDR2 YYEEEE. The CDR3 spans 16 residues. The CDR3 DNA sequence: TGTGCCAGCAGCTTGGGTGGACTAGCGGGAGACAATGAGCAGTTCTTC. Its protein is CASSLGGLAGDNEQFF. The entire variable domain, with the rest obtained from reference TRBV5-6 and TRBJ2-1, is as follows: DAGVTQSPTHLIKTRGQQVTLRCSPKSGHDTVSWYQQALGQGPQFIFQYYEEEERQRGNFPDRFSGHQFPNYSSELNVNALLLGDSALYLCASSLGGLAGDNEQFFGPGTRLTVL.

In nucleotides, the CDR3 is TGTGCCAGCTCCTCGACTGGGAGCTCCTACAATGAGCAGTTCTTC. Amino acid sequence: CASSSTGSSYNEQFF. This chain joins TRBV18 and TRBJ2-1; TRBD2 is a possible D gene (5 bases). Germline loops: CDR1 KGHSH, CDR2 LQKENI. V lost 6 bases to trimming and J lost 0 bases, with 12 bases between them. CDR3 length: 15 amino acids.

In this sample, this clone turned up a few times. CDR3 loop: CASSLNTGNTIYF. The CDR3 DNA sequence: TGTGCCAGCAGTTTGAACACTGGAAACACCATATATTTT. The chain couples TRBV12-3 or TRBV12-4 to TRBJ1-3; D not certain. This CDR3 comprises 13 residues. V was shortened by 3 bases and J by 2 bases, with 5 bases between the two germline ends.

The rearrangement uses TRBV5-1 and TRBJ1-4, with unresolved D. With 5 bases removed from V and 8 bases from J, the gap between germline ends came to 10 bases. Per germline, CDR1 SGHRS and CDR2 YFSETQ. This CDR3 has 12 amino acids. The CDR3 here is CASRRDGEKLFF. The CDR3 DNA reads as TGCGCCAGCAGGAGGGATGGAGAAAAACTGTTTTTT.

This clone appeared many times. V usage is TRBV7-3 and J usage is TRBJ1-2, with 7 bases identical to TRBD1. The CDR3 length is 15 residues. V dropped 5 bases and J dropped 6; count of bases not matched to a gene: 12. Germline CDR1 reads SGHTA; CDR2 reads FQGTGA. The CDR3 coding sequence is TGTGCCAGCAGCCCCCAACCGACAGGGATCGATGGCTACACCTTC. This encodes CASSPQPTGIDGYTF.

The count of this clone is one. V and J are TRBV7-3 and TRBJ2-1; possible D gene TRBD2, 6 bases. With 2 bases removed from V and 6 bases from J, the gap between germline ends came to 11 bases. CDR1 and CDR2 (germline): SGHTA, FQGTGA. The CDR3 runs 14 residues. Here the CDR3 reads CASSLGGSSNEQFF. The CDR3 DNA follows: TGTGCCAGCAGCTTAGGGGGGTCGAGCAATGAGCAGTTCTTC.

The CDR3 protein is CASSLQGDPGANVLTF. The DNA for the CDR3 is TGTGCCAGCAGCTTACAAGGGGATCCTGGGGCCAACGTCCTGACTTTC. The V and J genes are TRBV7-8 and TRBJ2-6; tentative D call: TRBD1 (5 bases). Trimming cost V 2 bases and J 2 bases, with 10 bases left between them. The CDR3 sequence is 16 residues long. Per the germline V gene, CDR1 is SGHVS and CDR2 is FQNEAQ.

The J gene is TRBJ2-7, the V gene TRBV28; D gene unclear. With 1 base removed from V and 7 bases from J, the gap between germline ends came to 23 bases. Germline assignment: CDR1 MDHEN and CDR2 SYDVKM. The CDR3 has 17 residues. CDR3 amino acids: CASSLSAGLGRLWEQYF. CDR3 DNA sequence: TGTGCCAGCAGTTTATCGGCTGGTCTAGGCCGCCTTTGGGAGCAGTACTTC.

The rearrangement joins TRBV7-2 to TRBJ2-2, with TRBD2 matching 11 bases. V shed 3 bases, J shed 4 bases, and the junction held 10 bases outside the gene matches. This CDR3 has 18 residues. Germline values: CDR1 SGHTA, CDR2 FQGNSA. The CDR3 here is CASSFPVAGGPGTGELFF. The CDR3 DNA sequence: TGTGCCAGCAGCTTCCCGGTAGCGGGAGGGCCGGGCACCGGGGAGCTGTTTTTT.

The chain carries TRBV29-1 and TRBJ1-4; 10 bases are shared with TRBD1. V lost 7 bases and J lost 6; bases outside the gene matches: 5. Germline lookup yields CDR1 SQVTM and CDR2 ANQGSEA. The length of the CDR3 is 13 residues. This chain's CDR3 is CSARQGADEKLFF. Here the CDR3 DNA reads TGCAGCGCGAGACAGGGGGCGGATGAAAAACTGTTTTTT.

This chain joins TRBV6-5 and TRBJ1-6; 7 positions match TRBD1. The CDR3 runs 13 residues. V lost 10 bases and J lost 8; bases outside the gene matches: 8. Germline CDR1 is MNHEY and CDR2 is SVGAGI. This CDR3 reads CATAGQSDSPLHF. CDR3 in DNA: TGTGCCACCGCGGGACAGTCGGATTCACCCCTCCACTTT.

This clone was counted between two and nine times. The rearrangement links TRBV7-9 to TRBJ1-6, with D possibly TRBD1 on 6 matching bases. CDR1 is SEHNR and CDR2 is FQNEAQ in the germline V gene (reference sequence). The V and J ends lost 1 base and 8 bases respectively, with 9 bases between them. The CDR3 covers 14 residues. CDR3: CASSLGQADSPLHF. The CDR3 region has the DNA TGTGCCAGCAGCTTAGGACAGGCCGATTCACCCCTCCACTTT.

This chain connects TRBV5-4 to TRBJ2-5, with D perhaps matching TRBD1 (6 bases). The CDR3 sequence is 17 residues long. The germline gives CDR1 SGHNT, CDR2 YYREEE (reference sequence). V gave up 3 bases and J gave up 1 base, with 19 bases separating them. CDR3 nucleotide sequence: TGTGCCAGCAGCTACCAATCCGGGACAAAGATCCAAGAGACCCAGTACTTC. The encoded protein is CASSYQSGTKIQETQYF.

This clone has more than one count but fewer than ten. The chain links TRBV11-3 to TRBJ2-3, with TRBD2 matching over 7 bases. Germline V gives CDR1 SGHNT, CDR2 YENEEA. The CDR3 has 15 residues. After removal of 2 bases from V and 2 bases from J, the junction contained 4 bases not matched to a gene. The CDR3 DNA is TGTGCCAGCAGCTTATTTACTAGCGACACAGATACGCAGTATTTT. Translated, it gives CASSLFTSDTDTQYF.

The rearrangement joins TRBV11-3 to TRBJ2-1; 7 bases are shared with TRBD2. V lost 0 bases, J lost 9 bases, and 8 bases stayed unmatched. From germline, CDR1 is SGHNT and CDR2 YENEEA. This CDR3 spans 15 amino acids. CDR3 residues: CASSLDGGEGSEQFF. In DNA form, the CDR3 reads TGTGCCAGCAGCTTAGATGGCGGGGAGGGGAGTGAGCAGTTCTTC.

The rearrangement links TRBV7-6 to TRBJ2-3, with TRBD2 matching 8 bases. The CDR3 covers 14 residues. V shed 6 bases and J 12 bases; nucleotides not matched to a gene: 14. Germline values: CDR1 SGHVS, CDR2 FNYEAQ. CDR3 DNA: TGTGCCAGCAGGAACTACACTAGCGGCCCAAGTCAGTATTTT. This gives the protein CASRNYTSGPSQYF.

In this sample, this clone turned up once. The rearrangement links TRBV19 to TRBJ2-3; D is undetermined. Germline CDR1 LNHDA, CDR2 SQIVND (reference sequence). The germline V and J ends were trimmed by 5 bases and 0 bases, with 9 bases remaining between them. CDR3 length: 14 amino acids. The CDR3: CASSSLTSTDTQYF. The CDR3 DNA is TGTGCCAGTAGTTCGTTAACTAGCACAGATACGCAGTATTTT.

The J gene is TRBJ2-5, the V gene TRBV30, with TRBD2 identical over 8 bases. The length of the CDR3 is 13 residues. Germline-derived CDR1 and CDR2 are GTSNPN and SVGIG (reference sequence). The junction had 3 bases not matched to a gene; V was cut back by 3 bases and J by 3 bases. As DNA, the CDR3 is TGTGCCTGGAGGCCACTAGCGGAAGAGACCCAGTACTTC. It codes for CAWRPLAEETQYF.

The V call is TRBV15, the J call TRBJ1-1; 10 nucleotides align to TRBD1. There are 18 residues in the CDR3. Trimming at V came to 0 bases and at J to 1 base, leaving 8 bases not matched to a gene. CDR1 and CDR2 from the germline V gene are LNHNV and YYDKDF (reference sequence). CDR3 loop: CATSREFGQGGSNTEAFF. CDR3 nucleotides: TGTGCCACCAGCAGAGAATTTGGACAGGGGGGATCGAACACTGAAGCTTTCTTT.

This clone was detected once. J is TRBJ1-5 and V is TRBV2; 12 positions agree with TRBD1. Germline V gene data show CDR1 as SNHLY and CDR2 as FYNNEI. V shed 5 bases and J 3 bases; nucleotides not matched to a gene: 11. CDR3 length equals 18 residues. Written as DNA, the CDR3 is TGTGCCAGCAGTACGAATCCGGGACAGGGGGCTCTCAATCAGCCCCAGCATTTT. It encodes CASSTNPGQGALNQPQHF.

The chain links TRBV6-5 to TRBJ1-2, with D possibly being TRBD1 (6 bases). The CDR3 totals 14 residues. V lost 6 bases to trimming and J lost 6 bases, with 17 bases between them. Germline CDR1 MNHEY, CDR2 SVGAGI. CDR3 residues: CASSRSQGANGYTF. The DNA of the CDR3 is TGTGCCAGCAGCCGATCACAGGGAGCCAATGGCTACACCTTC.

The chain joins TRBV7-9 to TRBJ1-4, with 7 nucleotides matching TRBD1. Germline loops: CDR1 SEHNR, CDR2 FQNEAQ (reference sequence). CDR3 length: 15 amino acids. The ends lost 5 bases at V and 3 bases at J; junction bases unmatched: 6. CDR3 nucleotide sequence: TGTGCCAGCAGCGCGGAGGGGGCGGCTAATGAAAAACTGTTTTTT. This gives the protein CASSAEGAANEKLFF.